This TCR beta chain appears in the sequencing data of a study of cytomegalovirus exposure and HLA in healthy donors. About this clone itself: The antigen is not known.

Vbeta (60) and Jbeta (13) primers were used in the PCR. Only in-frame clones appear in the TCRdb table, and some are missing; sequencing was by immunoSEQ multiplex PCR. The data contain roughly 140,000 clones, over 80% of them singletons. The V gene's germline CDR1 is MNHNY and CDR2 SVGAGI (reference sequence). The CDR3 contains 14 residues. V shed 0 bases and J shed 5 bases, with 8 bases lying between them. The study, taken as a whole, reports: A few chains tied to CMV proved CMV antigen-specific in vitro.

This rearrangement joins TRBV6-6 to TRBJ1-5, with a weak D call TRBD1 (5 bases). Sequenced input: PBMCs. The TCR sequence derives from a female donor in good health and CMV-seronegative. CDR3 sequence reads: CASSYSPGDQPQHF. The CDR3 bases are TGTGCCAGCAGTTACTCGCCGGGGGATCAGCCCCAGCATTTT.